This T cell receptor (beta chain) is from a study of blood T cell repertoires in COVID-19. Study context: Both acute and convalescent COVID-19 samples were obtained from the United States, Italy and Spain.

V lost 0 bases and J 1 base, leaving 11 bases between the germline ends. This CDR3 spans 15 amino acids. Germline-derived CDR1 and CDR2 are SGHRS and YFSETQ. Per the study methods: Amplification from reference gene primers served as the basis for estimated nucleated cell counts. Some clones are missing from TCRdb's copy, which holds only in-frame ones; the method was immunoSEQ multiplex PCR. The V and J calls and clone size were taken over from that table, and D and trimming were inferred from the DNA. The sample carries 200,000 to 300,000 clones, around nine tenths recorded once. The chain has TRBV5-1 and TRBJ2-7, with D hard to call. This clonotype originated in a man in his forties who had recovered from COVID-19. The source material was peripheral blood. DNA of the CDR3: TGCGCCAGCAGCTTGGAGGCCCTAGATTCCTACGAGCAGTACTTC. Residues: CASSLEALDSYEQYF.